This T cell receptor beta chain was sequenced in a study of cytotoxic CD8 clonotypes in ibrutinib-treated CLL. Study in general: The authors obtained response samples at a median of around eleven months of treatment, range 6 to 36.

Using immunoSEQ multiplex PCR, the repertoire was profiled, and TCRdb retains in-frame clones only, with some absent. This table has about 140,000 clones, 70% to 80% appearing once. This CDR3 contains 13 residues. Germline V lookup: CDR1 MNHNY, CDR2 SVGAGI (reference sequence). With 6 bases removed from V and 2 bases from J, the gap between germline ends came to 10 bases. This clone was seen more than once but under ten times. This receptor was obtained from a human donor with chronic lymphocytic leukemia. This chain joins TRBV6-6 and TRBJ1-2; TRBD1 is a possible D gene (6 bases). The specimen was PBMCs, collected after 12 months of ibrutinib treatment. Written as DNA, the CDR3 is TGTGCCAGCAGCCAAGGGGGGAACTATGGCTACACCTTC. This sequence encodes CASSQGGNYGYTF.